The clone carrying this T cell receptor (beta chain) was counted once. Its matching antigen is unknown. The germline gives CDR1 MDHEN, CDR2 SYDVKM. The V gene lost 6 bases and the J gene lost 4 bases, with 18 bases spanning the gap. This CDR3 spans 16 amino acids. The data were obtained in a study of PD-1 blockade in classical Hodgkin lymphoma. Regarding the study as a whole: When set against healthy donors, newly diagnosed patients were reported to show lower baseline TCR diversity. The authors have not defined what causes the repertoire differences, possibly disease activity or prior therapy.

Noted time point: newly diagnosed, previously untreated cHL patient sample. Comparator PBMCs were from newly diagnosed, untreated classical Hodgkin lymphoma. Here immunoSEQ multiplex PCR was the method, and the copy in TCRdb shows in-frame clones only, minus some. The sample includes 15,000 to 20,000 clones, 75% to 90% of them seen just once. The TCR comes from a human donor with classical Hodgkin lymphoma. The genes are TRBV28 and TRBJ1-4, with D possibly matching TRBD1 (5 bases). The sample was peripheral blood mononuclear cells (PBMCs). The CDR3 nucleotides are TGTGCCAGCAGGTCGGGGAGAGGTACAGGTAATGAAAAACTGTTTTTT. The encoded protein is CASRSGRGTGNEKLFF. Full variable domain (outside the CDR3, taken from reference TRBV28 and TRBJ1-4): DVKVTQSSRYLVKRTGEKVFLECVQDMDHENMFWYRQDPGLGLRLIYFSYDVKMKEKGDIPEGYSVSREKKERFSLILESASTNQTSMYLCASRSGRGTGNEKLFFGSGTQLSVL.